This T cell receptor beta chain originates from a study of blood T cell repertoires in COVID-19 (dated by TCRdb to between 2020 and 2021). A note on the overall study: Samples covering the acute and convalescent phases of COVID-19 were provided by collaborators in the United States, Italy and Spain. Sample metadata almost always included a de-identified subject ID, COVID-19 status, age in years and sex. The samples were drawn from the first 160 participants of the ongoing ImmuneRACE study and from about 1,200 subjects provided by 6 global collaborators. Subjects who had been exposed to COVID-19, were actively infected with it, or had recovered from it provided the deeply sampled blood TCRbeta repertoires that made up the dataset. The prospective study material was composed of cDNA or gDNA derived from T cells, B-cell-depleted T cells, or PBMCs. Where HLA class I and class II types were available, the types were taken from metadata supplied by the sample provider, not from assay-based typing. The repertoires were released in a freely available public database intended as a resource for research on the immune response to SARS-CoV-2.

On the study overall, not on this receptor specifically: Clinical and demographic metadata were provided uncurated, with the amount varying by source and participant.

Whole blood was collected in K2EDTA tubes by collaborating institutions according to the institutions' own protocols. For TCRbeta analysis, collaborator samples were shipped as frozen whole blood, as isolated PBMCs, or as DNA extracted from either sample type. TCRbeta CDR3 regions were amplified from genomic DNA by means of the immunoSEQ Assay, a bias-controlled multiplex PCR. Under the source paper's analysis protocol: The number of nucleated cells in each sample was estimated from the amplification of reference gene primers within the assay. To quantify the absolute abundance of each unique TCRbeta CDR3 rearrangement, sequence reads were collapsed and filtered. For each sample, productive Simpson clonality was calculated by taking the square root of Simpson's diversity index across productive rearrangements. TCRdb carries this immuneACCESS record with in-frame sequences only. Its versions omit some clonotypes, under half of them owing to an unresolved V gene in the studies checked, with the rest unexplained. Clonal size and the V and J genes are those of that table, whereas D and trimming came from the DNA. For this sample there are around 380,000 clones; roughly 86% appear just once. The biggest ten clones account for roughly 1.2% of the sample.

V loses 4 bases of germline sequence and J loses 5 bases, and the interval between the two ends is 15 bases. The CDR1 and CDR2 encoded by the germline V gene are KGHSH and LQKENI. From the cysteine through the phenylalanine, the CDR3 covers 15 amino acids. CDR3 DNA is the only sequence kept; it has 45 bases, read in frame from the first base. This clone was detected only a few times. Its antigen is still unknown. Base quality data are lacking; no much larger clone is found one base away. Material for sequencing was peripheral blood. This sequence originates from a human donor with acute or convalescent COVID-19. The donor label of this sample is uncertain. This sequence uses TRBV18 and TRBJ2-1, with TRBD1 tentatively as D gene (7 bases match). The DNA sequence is TGTGCCAGCTCACGAAACAGGGGCGGGAACAATGAGCAGTTCTTC. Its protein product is CASSRNRGGNNEQFF.